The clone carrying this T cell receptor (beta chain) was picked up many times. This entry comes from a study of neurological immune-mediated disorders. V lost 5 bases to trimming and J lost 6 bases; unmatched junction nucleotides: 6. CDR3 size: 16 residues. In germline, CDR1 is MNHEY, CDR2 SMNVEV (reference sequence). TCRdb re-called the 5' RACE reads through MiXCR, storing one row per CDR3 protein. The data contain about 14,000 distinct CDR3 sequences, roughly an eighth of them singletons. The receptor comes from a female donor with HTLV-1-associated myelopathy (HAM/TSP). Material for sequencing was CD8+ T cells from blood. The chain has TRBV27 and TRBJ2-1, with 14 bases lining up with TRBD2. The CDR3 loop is CASSPLGLAGVNEQFF. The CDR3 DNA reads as TGTGCCAGCAGTCCGCTGGGACTAGCGGGGGTCAATGAGCAGTTCTTC.